This T cell receptor (beta chain) was recorded in a study of T cell repertoires in cytomegalovirus infection. Study as a whole: Indications came from public TCR beta signatures; they pointed to CMV infection and to a matching HLA type. General study findings and limits: Within the response measured ex vivo, HLA-C-restricted CMV-specific TCR beta clonotypes were dominant. Cumulative frequency (of public TCR beta family members) identified carriers of CMV plus the relevant HLA.

TCRdb redid the calling of the reads with MiXCR, one entry per CDR3 protein. The data show some 130,000 distinct CDR3 sequences, with 24% seen just once and almost 35% held by the top ten. From germline, CDR1 is SEHNR and CDR2 FQNEAQ (reference sequence). Trimming removed 1 base from V and 2 bases from J, with 18 bases in between. The CDR3 is made up of 18 amino acids. This clonotype has only a few counts. Its antigen is as yet unknown. Sequencing used PBMCs, sequenced either directly or after in vitro stimulation (not recorded which). This rearrangement joins TRBV7-9 to TRBJ2-1; D is possibly TRBD2 (6 bases). This TCR derives from a human donor in good health (CMV status not recorded). Some clones in this sample may be carry-over from other donors' samples. The CDR3 DNA reads TGTGCCAGCAGCTTAGGACCGGGACTCCGATTCACCTACAATGAGCAGTTCTTC. Translated: CASSLGPGLRFTYNEQFF.